What follows are 9 T cell receptor beta chains derived from one specimen sequenced in a study of blood T cell repertoires in COVID-19. The assay was immunoSEQ multiplex PCR, and TCRdb's table has in-frame clones only and misses some. The sample holds some 250,000 clones, approximately 86% seen once. Material for sequencing was peripheral blood. The receptors shown here come from a man aged 55 to 70 who had recovered from COVID-19.

The CDR3 protein is CASTLGQGRNYGYTF. The CDR3 nucleotides read TGTGCCAGTACCCTCGGACAGGGTAGAAACTATGGCTACACCTTC. J is TRBJ1-2 and V is TRBV19; 8 bases are shared with TRBD1. The germline CDR1 and CDR2 sequences are LNHDA and SQIVND (reference sequence). The V segment lost 7 bases and the J segment 2 bases; nucleotides outside the gene matches: 9. CDR3 size: 15 residues.

This chain's CDR3 is CASSYRGGYGYTF. The CDR3 coding sequence is TGTGCCAGCAGCTACAGGGGTGGCTATGGCTACACCTTC. V and J are TRBV5-4 and TRBJ1-2, with 7 bases fitting TRBD1. Trimming removed 3 bases from V and 4 bases from J; junction bases left unmatched: 3. The CDR3 runs 13 residues. In germline, CDR1 is SGHNT, CDR2 YYREEE (reference sequence).

This chain connects TRBV3-1 (or the pseudogene TRBV3-2) to TRBJ1-1, with D possibly matching TRBD1 (6 bases). Germline loops: CDR1 LGHDT, CDR2 YNNKEL (reference sequence). The V and J ends lost 6 bases and 1 base respectively, with 12 bases between them. This CDR3 has 14 residues. CDR3 in amino acids: CASSLEQGNTEAFF. CDR3 coding DNA: TGTGCCAGCAGTTTAGAACAGGGGAACACTGAAGCTTTCTTT.

The sample holds a few counts of this clone. The chain uses TRBV12-3 or TRBV12-4 and TRBJ1-2, with D uncertain. The CDR3 totals 13 residues. The V and J ends lost 1 base and 0 bases respectively, with 3 bases between them. CDR3 amino acids: CASSLEPNYGYTF. As DNA, the CDR3 is TGTGCCAGCAGTTTAGAGCCTAACTATGGCTACACCTTC.

The chain carries TRBV18 and TRBJ1-2, with TRBD1 matching over 7 bases. This CDR3 contains 15 residues. V was pared by 3 bases and J by 1 base, with 5 bases of the junction left unmatched. CDR1 KGHSH and CDR2 LQKENI come from the germline V gene. The chain's CDR3 is CASSPEQGNNYGYTF. Written as DNA, the CDR3 is TGTGCCAGCTCACCCGAACAGGGGAATAACTATGGCTACACCTTC.

The chain recombines TRBV2 with TRBJ1-2; TRBD1 aligns across 7 bases. CDR1 and CDR2 from the germline V gene are SNHLY and FYNNEI. The CDR3 loop spans 14 amino acids. Trimming removed 7 bases from V and 4 bases from J; junction bases left unmatched: 9. The CDR3 DNA reads TGTGCCAGCAAGCTTGAGACAGGGCCCTATGGCTACACCTTC. Translating it yields CASKLETGPYGYTF.

The rearrangement links TRBV6-5 to TRBJ1-2, with D possibly being TRBD1 (5 bases). V gave up 5 bases and J gave up 1 base, with 11 bases separating them. Looked up from germline, CDR1 is MNHEY and CDR2 is SVGAGI. This CDR3 has 14 amino acids. CDR3 DNA sequence: TGTGCCAGCAGTCCTGGGGCGGTTAACTATGGCTACACCTTC. Translated, it gives CASSPGAVNYGYTF.

The chain employs TRBV10-2 and TRBJ1-4; D perhaps matches TRBD1 (6 bases). Germline V gene lookup returns CDR1 WSHSY and CDR2 SAAADI. Trimming removed 2 bases from V and 6 bases from J, with 10 bases in between. This CDR3 is built from 14 residues. CDR3 loop: CASSERTDYEKLFF. The CDR3, as DNA: TGCGCCAGCAGTGAGAGGACAGATTATGAAAAACTGTTTTTT.

The chain joins TRBV5-5 to TRBJ1-1; maybe TRBD1 (6 bases). With 0 bases removed from V and 3 bases from J, the gap between germline ends came to 15 bases. Germline CDR1 and CDR2: SGHKS and YYEKEE (reference sequence). The CDR3 loop spans 16 amino acids. CDR3 coding DNA: TGTGCCAGCAGCTTGGTATTGGGGGAGGGGGACACTGAAGCTTTCTTT. Protein: CASSLVLGEGDTEAFF.